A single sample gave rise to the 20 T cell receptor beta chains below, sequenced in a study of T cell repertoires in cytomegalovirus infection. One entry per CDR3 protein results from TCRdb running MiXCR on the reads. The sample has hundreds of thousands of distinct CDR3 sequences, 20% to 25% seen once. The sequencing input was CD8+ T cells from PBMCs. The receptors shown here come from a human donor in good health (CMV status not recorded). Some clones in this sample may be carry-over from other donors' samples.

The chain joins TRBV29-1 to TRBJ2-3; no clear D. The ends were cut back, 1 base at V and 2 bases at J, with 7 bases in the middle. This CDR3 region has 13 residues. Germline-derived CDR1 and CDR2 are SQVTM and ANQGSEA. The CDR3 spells CSVEGPNTDTQYF. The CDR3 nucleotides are TGCAGCGTTGAAGGGCCGAACACAGATACGCAGTATTTT.

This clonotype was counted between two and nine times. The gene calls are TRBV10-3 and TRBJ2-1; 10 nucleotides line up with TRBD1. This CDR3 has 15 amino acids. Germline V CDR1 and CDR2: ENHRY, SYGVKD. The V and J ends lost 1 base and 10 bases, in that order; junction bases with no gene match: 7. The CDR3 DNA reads TGTGCCATCAGTGAGTGGAGACAGGGGGCCTGGGAGCAGTTCTTC. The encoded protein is CAISEWRQGAWEQFF.

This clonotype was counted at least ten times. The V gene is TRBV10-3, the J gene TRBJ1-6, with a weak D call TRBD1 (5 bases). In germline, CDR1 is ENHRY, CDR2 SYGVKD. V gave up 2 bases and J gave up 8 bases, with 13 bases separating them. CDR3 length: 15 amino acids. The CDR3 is CAISEQGGKDSPLHF. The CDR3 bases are TGTGCCATCAGTGAGCAGGGAGGCAAGGATTCACCCCTCCACTTT.

CDR3 sequence reads: CASSPGGVSNAEAFF. The CDR3 bases are TGCGCCAGCAGCCCAGGGGGCGTAAGCAACGCTGAAGCTTTCTTT. The chain joins TRBV5-1 to TRBJ1-1; 8 bases match TRBD1. CDR3 length: 15 residues. The V gene's germline CDR1 is SGHRS and CDR2 YFSETQ. V dropped 4 bases and J dropped 6; count of bases not matched to a gene: 11.

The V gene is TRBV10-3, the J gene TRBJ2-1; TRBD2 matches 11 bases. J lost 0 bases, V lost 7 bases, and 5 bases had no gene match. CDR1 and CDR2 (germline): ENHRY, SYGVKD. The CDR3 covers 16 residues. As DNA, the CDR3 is TGTGCCATCACCCCTAGCGGGGGGTCCTCCTACAATGAGCAGTTCTTC. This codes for CAITPSGGSSYNEQFF.

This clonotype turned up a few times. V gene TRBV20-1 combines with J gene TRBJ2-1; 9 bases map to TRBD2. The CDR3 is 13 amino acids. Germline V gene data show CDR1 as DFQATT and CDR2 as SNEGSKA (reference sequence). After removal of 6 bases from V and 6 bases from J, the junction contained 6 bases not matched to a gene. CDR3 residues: CSAPGLAFNEQFF. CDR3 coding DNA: TGCAGTGCCCCGGGACTAGCTTTCAATGAGCAGTTCTTC.

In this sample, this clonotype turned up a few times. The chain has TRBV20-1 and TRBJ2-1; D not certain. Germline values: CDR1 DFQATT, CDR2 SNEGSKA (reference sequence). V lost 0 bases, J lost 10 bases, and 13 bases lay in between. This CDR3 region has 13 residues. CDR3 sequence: CSARDLGSREQFF. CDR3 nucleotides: TGCAGTGCTAGAGATCTAGGATCCCGGGAGCAGTTCTTC.

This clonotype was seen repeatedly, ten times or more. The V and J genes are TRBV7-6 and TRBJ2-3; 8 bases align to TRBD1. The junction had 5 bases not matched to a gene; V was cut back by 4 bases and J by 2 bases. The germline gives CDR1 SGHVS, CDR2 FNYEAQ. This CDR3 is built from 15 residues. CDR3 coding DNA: TGTGCCAGCAGCTACCGGGACAGGATCACAGATACGCAGTATTTT. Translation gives CASSYRDRITDTQYF. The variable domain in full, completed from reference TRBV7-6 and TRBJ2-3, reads GAGVSQSPRYKVTKRGQDVALRCDPISGHVSLYWYRQALGQGPEFLTYFNYEAQQDKSGLPNDRFSAERPEGSISTLTIQRTEQRDSAMYRCASSYRDRITDTQYFGPGTRLTVL.

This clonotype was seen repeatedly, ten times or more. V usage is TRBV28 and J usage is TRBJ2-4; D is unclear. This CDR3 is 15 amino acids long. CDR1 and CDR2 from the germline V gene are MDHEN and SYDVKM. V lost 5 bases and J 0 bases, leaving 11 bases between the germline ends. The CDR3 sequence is CASSGPALAKNIQYF. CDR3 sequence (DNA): TGTGCCAGCAGTGGTCCGGCCCTAGCCAAAAACATTCAGTACTTC. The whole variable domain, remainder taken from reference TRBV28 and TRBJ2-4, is DVKVTQSSRYLVKRTGEKVFLECVQDMDHENMFWYRQDPGLGLRLIYFSYDVKMKEKGDIPEGYSVSREKKERFSLILESASTNQTSMYLCASSGPALAKNIQYFGAGTRLSVL.

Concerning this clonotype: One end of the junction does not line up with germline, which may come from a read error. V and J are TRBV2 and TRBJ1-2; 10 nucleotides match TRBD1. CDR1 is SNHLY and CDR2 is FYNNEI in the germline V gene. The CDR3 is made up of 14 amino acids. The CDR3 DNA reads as TGTGCCAACGAAGACAGGGGGCAGGGCTATAGCTACACCTTC. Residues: CANEDRGQGYSYTF.

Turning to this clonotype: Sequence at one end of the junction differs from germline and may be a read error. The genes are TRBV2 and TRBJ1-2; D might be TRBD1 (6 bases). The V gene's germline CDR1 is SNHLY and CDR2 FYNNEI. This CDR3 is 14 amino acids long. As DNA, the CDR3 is TGTGCCAGCAGTGATACGTCAGGGGACTACGGCTACACCTTC. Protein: CASSDTSGDYGYTF.

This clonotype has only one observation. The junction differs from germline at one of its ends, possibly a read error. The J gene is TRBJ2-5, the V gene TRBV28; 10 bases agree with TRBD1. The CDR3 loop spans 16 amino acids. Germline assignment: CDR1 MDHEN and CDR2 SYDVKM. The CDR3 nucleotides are TGTGCCTGCAGACACCGGGACAGGGGCTTTCAAGAGACCCAGTACTTC. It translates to CACRHRDRGFQETQYF. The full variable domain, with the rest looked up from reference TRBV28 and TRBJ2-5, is DVKVTQSSRYLVKRTGEKVFLECVQDMDHENMFWYRQDPGLGLRLIYFSYDVKMKEKGDIPEGYSVSREKKERFSLILESASTNQTSMYLCACRHRDRGFQETQYFGPGTRLLVL.

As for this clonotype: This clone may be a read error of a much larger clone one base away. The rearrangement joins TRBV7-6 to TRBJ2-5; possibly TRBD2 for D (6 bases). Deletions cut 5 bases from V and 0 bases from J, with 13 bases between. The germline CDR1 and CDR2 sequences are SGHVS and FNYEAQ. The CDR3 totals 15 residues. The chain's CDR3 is CASSRLAGNQETQYF. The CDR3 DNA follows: TGTGCCAGCAGCCGACTTGCGGGGAACCAAGAGACCCAGTACTTC.

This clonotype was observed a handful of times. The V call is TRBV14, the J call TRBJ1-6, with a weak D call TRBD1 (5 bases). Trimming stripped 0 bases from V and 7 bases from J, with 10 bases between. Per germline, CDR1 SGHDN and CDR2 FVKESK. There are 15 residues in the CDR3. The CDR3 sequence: CASSQEGPPNSPLHF. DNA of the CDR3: TGTGCCAGCAGCCAAGAGGGACCCCCAAATTCACCCCTCCACTTT. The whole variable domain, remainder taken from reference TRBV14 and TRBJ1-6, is EAGVTQFPSHSVIEKGQTVTLRCDPISGHDNLYWYRRVMGKEIKFLLHFVKESKQDESGMPNNRFLAERTGGTYSTLKVQPAELEDSGVYFCASSQEGPPNSPLHFGNGTRLTVT.

The CDR3 DNA reads TGCAGTGCTGACGGGACCCCAAGGGAGACCCAGTACTTC. Protein product: CSADGTPRETQYF. V is TRBV20-1 and J is TRBJ2-5; tentatively, D is TRBD1 or TRBD2 (5 bases each). The CDR3 contains 13 residues. Germline CDR1 is DFQATT and CDR2 is SNEGSKA (reference sequence). Trimming pared 5 bases from V and 5 bases from J, leaving 15 bases between.

The CDR3 is CASSLFGSRVPANEKLFF. The CDR3 DNA reads as TGTGCCAGCAGTTTATTTGGAAGTCGGGTCCCAGCTAATGAAAAACTGTTTTTT. This rearrangement joins TRBV28 to TRBJ1-4, with D hard to call. V was pared by 1 base and J by 3 bases, with 18 bases between. Germline-derived CDR1 and CDR2 are MDHEN and SYDVKM. The CDR3 runs to 18 residues.

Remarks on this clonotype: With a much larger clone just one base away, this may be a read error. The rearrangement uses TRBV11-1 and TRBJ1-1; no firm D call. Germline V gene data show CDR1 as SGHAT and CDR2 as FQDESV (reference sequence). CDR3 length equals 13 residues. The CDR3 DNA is TGTGCCGGCAGCTTTCCTGGGAGCGCTGAAGCTTTCTTT. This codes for CAGSFPGSAEAFF.

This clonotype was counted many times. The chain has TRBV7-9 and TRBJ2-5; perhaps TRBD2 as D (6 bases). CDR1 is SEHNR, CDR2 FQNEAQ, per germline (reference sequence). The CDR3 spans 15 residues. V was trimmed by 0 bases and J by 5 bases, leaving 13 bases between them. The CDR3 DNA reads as TGTGCCAGCAGCTTAGCGCTAGGGGAGGACGAGACCCAGTACTTC. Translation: CASSLALGEDETQYF. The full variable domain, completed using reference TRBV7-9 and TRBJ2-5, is DTGVSQNPRHKITKRGQNVTFRCDPISEHNRLYWYRQTLGQGPEFLTYFQNEAQLEKSRLLSDRFSAERPKGSFSTLEIQRTEQGDSAMYLCASSLALGEDETQYFGPGTRLLVL.

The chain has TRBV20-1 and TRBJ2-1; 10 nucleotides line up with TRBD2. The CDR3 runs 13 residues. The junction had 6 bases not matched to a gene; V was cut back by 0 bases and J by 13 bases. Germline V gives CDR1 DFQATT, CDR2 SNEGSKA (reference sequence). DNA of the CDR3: TGCAGTGCTAGAGAACTTAGCGGGGGGCGACAGTTCTTC. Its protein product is CSARELSGGRQFF.

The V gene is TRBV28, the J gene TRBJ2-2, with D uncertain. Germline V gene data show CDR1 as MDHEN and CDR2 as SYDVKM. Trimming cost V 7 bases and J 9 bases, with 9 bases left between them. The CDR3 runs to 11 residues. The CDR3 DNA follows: TGTGCCAGCACCCTGGGCCGGGAGCTGTTTTTT. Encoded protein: CASTLGRELFF.